The 14 T cell receptor beta chains reported below all come from one sample, sequenced in a study of OX40 agonist ivuxolimab in advanced cancers. Clones were sequenced by immunoSEQ multiplex PCR, and TCRdb holds only the in-frame ones, with some missing. This table has 70,000 to 80,000 clones, roughly nine tenths appearing once. The sample was CD4+ or CD8+ T cells sorted from blood, taken in a trial of the OX40 agonist ivuxolimab. These receptors all stem from an adult with an advanced solid tumor such as melanoma, head and neck, liver or kidney cancer.

The CDR3 protein is CASSQRPATGGATDTQYF. The CDR3 DNA is TGTGCCAGCAGCCAACGTCCCGCGACAGGGGGCGCGACAGATACGCAGTATTTT. The chain is built from TRBV4-2 and TRBJ2-3; the match to TRBD1 covers 10 bases. The germline V gene encodes CDR1 LGHNA and CDR2 YNFKEQ. The CDR3 is made up of 18 amino acids. V lost 2 bases to trimming and J lost 3 bases; unmatched junction nucleotides: 11.

The chain couples TRBV6-1 to TRBJ2-2, with D possibly being TRBD2 (6 bases). The CDR3 is 15 residues long. V was shortened by 8 bases and J by 3 bases, with 16 bases between the two germline ends. Germline V gives CDR1 MNHNS, CDR2 SASEGT. The CDR3 DNA sequence: TGTGCCAGCCGAATCGGGACTCGTTACACCGGGGAGCTGTTTTTT. Its translation is CASRIGTRYTGELFF.

The J gene is TRBJ1-2, the V gene TRBV7-8; D is uncertain. The CDR3 sequence is 13 residues long. Germline loops: CDR1 SGHVS, CDR2 FQNEAQ. Trimming stripped 2 bases from V and 5 bases from J, with 9 bases between. The DNA of the CDR3 is TGTGCCAGCAGCTTACGGGAAAATTATGGCTACACCTTC. It is translated as CASSLRENYGYTF.

CDR3 in amino acids: CASSLGRGGWDEQFF. The CDR3 DNA is TGTGCCAGCAGTTTAGGGCGGGGGGGCTGGGATGAGCAGTTCTTC. The rearrangement links TRBV27 to TRBJ2-1; TRBD2 matches 9 bases. V shed 2 bases, J shed 8 bases, and the junction held 7 bases outside the gene matches. The CDR3 loop spans 15 amino acids. The germline V gene has CDR1 MNHEY and CDR2 SMNVEV (reference sequence).

The rearrangement joins TRBV11-3 to TRBJ2-5; maybe TRBD2 (7 bases). The CDR3 extends over 14 amino acids. Trimming removed 3 bases from V and 1 base from J, with 9 bases in between. The germline V gene encodes CDR1 SGHNT and CDR2 YENEEA. The CDR3: CASSFGGAQETQYF. The CDR3 DNA follows: TGTGCCAGCAGCTTTGGGGGGGCCCAAGAGACCCAGTACTTC. Based on the CDR3 plus reference TRBV11-3 and TRBJ2-5, the full variable domain is EAGVVQSPRYKIIEKKQPVAFWCNPISGHNTLYWYLQNLGQGPELLIRYENEEAVDDSQLPKDRFSAERLKGVDSTLKIQPAELGDSAVYLCASSFGGAQETQYFGPGTRLLVL.

The J gene is TRBJ1-1, the V gene TRBV7-3, with 9 bases fitting TRBD1. The germline gives CDR1 SGHTA, CDR2 FQGTGA. V trimming: 5 bases; J trimming: 7 bases; junction bases outside the gene matches: 8. The CDR3 runs to 14 residues. CDR3: CASSLGQGNGEAFF. The CDR3 DNA follows: TGTGCCAGCAGCCTGGGACAGGGCAATGGTGAAGCTTTCTTT.

The chain carries TRBV6-5 and TRBJ1-6; possibly TRBD1 for D (6 bases). The CDR3 is 16 amino acids. V lost 2 bases and J 9 bases, leaving 17 bases between the germline ends. Germline CDR1 reads MNHEY; CDR2 reads SVGAGI. Written as DNA, the CDR3 is TGTGCCAGCAGTTACGGGGGGGCGCGGAGGGGTTCACCCCTCCACTTT. This sequence encodes CASSYGGARRGSPLHF.

This sequence joins TRBV5-4 and TRBJ1-6; 7 bases line up with TRBD1. This CDR3 has 15 amino acids. The V gene's germline CDR1 is SGHNT and CDR2 YYREEE (reference sequence). After removal of 0 bases from V and 6 bases from J, the junction contained 3 bases not matched to a gene. CDR3 amino acids: CASSLEGTVNSPLHF. In DNA form, the CDR3 reads TGTGCCAGCAGCTTGGAAGGGACAGTTAATTCACCCCTCCACTTT.

This chain uses TRBV30 with TRBJ1-6, with 8 bases that match TRBD1. CDR3 size: 16 residues. V gave up 2 bases and J gave up 7 bases; unmatched junction bases: 10. Germline values: CDR1 GTSNPN, CDR2 SVGIG (reference sequence). CDR3 coding DNA: TGTGCCTGGAGTCTACCGCGGCAGGGGGCGAATTCACCCCTCCACTTT. Encoded protein: CAWSLPRQGANSPLHF.

Only one count was recorded for this clone. The chain links TRBV27 to TRBJ2-1; TRBD2 agrees at 11 bases. Germline CDR1 and CDR2: MNHEY and SMNVEV (reference sequence). The junction had 19 bases not matched to a gene; V was cut back by 6 bases and J by 6 bases. The length of the CDR3 is 19 residues. The CDR3 nucleotides are TGTGCCAGCAGAAGTGGGGGATTACTAGGGACTAGCGGCGGCAATGAGCAGTTCTTC. This sequence encodes CASRSGGLLGTSGGNEQFF.

In its sample, this clone was seen a few times. The rearrangement uses TRBV2 and TRBJ2-3, with a weak D call TRBD1 (6 bases). The V end was cut by 0 bases, the J end by 4 bases, with 11 bases between. Germline V gives CDR1 SNHLY, CDR2 FYNNEI. This CDR3 region has 15 residues. The CDR3: CASSEARDIPDTQYF. In nucleotides, the CDR3 is TGTGCCAGCAGTGAAGCGAGGGACATCCCAGATACGCAGTATTTT.

This chain uses TRBV2 with TRBJ2-1; no clear D. Germline assignment: CDR1 SNHLY and CDR2 FYNNEI. This CDR3 is built from 15 residues. V was shortened by 7 bases and J by 4 bases, with 17 bases between the two germline ends. The CDR3 DNA follows: TGTGCCAGCAAAGGTACGGCATCCCATTACAATGAGCAGTTCTTC. It yields the protein CASKGTASHYNEQFF. Together with reference TRBV2 and TRBJ2-1, the CDR3 gives the full variable domain: EPEVTQTPSHQVTQMGQEVILRCVPISNHLYFYWYRQILGQKVEFLVSFYNNEISEKSEIFDDQFSVERPDGSNFTLKIRSTKLEDSAMYFCASKGTASHYNEQFFGPGTRLTVL.

This rearrangement joins TRBV5-4 to TRBJ2-5; the match to TRBD2 covers 13 bases. Unmatched junction bases numbered 10, after V lost 4 bases and J lost 4 bases. CDR1 is SGHNT, CDR2 YYREEE, per germline (reference sequence). CDR3 size: 17 residues. CDR3: CASSTRTSGSRAETQYF. CDR3 coding DNA: TGTGCCAGCAGCACTCGGACTAGCGGGAGTAGGGCAGAGACCCAGTACTTC.

The chain couples TRBV6-1 to TRBJ1-4; D is uncertain. CDR3 length: 12 residues. V lost 6 bases and J lost 8, with 10 bases in between. Germline CDR1 reads MNHNS; CDR2 reads SASEGT. The DNA for the CDR3 is TGTGCCAGCAGCACAAAGAGGGAAAAACTGTTTTTT. This gives the protein CASSTKREKLFF.